This T cell receptor (beta chain) was profiled in a study of control samples from healthy donors and cancer patients. V was pared by 3 bases and J by 4 bases, with 3 bases of the junction left unmatched. Germline V gene lookup returns CDR1 SGHDT and CDR2 YYEEEE. The CDR3 loop spans 13 amino acids. Generated by immunoSEQ multiplex PCR, the TCRdb table keeps only in-frame clones and is missing some. The top ten hold over 6.5% of the sample, which has 100,000 to 150,000 clones, more than 75% seen once. What was sequenced was blood. The sequence derives from a man in his forties or fifties in good health. The chain recombines TRBV5-6 with TRBJ1-2; 7 bases align to TRBD1. CDR3 sequence (DNA): TGTGCCAGCAGCTCGAACAGGGGCTATGGCTACACCTTC. Its translation: CASSSNRGYGYTF.